Reported below is one T cell receptor (beta chain). Its antigen target is currently unknown. The input lacks base qualities; no much larger clone sits a single base away. The data are from a study of patients and donors after allogeneic stem cell transplantation (dated by TCRdb to 2020 to 2021). Library preparation used RT-PCR. Sequencing was carried out with a NextSeq 550. In-frame beta chains were kept once TCRdb had trimmed the public reads at Q25 with fastp and called clones with MiXCR. Rows with one shared CDR3 protein collapse into an entry with the most common genes and DNA. The sample includes more than 20,000 distinct CDR3 sequences, with roughly two fifths observed a single time. The leading ten clones occupy 78% of the sample. Trimming removed 0 bases from V and 3 bases from J; the gene matches leave 8 bases unexplained. In the germline V gene, CDR1 corresponds to SGHTA and CDR2 to FQGNSA. Inclusive of the bounding cysteine and phenylalanine, the CDR3 is 18 residues long. Here the CDR3 DNA is all that survives: 54 bases in frame from base 1.

The sample taken for sequencing was blood, either unsorted or a sorted T cell fraction (not recorded which). The chain employs TRBV7-2 and TRBJ1-6; TRBD1 aligns with 7 central bases. The TCR originated in a human donor who was either an allogeneic HSCT recipient or a stem cell or donor lymphocyte infusion donor (not recorded which). It is not recorded whose cells these are; they may come from a transplant donor. CDR3 protein: CASSLAMRGRIYNSPLHF. The base sequence is TGTGCCAGCAGCTTAGCGATGAGGGGGCGCATCTATAATTCACCCCTCCACTTT. Full variable domain (CDR3 extended with the reference TRBV7-2 and TRBJ1-6 proteins): GAGVSQSPSNKVTEKGKDVELRCDPISGHTALYWYRQSLGQGLEFLIYFQGNSAPDKSGLPSDRFSAERTGGSVSTLTIQRTQQEDSAVYLCASSLAMRGRIYNSPLHFGNGTRLTVT.